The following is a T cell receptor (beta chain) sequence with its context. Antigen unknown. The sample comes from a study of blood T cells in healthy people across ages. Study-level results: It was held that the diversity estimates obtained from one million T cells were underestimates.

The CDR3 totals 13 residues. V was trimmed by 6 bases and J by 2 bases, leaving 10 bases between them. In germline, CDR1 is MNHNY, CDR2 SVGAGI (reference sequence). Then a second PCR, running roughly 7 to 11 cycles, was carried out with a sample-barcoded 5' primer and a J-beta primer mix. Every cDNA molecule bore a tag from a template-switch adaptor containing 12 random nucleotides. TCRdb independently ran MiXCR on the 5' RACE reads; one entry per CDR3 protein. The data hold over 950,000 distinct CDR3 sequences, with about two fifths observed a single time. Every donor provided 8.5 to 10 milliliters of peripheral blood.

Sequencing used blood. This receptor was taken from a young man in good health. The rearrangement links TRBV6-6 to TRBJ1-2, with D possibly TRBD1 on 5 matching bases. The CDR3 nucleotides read TGTGCCAGCAGGACACAGGAAAACTATGGCTACACCTTC. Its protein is CASRTQENYGYTF.